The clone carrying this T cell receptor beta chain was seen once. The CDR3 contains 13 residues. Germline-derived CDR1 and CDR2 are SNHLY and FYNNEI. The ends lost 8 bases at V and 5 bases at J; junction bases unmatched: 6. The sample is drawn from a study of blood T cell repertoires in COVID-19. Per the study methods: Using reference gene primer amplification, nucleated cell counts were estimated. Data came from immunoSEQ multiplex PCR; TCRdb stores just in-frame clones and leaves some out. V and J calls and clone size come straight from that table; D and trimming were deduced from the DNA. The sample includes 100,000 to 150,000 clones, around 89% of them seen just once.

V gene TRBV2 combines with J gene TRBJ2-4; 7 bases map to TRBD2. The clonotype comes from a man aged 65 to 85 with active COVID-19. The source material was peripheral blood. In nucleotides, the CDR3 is TGTGCCAGCGCAGCGGGACCTGAAAACATTCAGTACTTC. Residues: CASAAGPENIQYF.